This paragraph covers one T cell receptor beta chain sequence. Clones were sequenced by immunoSEQ multiplex PCR, and TCRdb holds only the in-frame ones, with some missing. The data show more than 20,000 clones, with around four fifths seen just once and about 49% held by the top ten. This sample was taken from a study of OX40 agonist ivuxolimab in advanced cancers. The ends were cut back, 4 bases at V and 0 bases at J, with 6 bases in the middle. CDR1 and CDR2 (germline): SGDLS, YYNGEE. This CDR3 is built from 13 residues. The receptor was derived from an adult with an advanced solid tumor such as melanoma, head and neck, liver or kidney cancer. The material was CD4+ or CD8+ T cells sorted from blood, obtained in a trial of the OX40 agonist ivuxolimab. The chain employs TRBV9 and TRBJ2-3, with no clear D. CDR3 coding DNA: TGTGCCAGCAGCCCCCTGAGCACAGATACGCAGTATTTT. Residues: CASSPLSTDTQYF.